This T cell receptor (beta chain) was found in a study of cytomegalovirus exposure and HLA in healthy donors. Primers: 60 Vbeta forward and 13 Jbeta reverse. Sequencing used immunoSEQ multiplex PCR; TCRdb keeps in-frame clones, though not all of them. The sample has fewer than 250,000 clones, approximately 78% seen once. The germline CDR1 and CDR2 sequences are PRHDT and FYEKMQ (reference sequence). V lost 4 bases and J lost 5; bases outside the gene matches: 6. The CDR3 has 14 residues. This clone was seen a few times. V usage is TRBV13 and J usage is TRBJ2-3, with 7 bases lining up with TRBD1. What was sequenced was PBMCs. The sequence was obtained from a man aged 25-45 years in good health and CMV-seronegative. CDR3 region: CASSSRQGRDTQYF. The CDR3 nucleotides read TGTGCCAGCAGCTCAAGACAGGGACGAGATACGCAGTATTTT.